The rows below give T cell receptor beta chains drawn from one sample of a study of shared clonotypes between healthy human individuals. The method was immunoSEQ multiplex PCR; TCRdb's version includes in-frame clones alone and lacks a portion of them. The data hold some 1.5 million clones, with roughly 95% observed a single time. The sequencing input was naive CD4+ T cells sorted from blood. These receptors came from a man in his thirties or forties in good health. CDR3s include the opening cysteine and the closing phenylalanine or tryptophan. The D gene is left open where the match is weak. Clone size, where shown, is once, few, many, or a class for clones that have expanded.

V gene	J gene	clone size	D gene	CDR3 DNA	CDR3 protein
TRBV6-1	TRBJ2-3	-	TRBD2	TGTGCCAGCCGGCGACTAGCGGGAGACGATACGCAGTATTTT	CASRRLAGDDTQYF
TRBV18	TRBJ2-1	-	TRBD1	TGTGCCAGCTCACCACTTCGATCGACAGGGGACCTTTTCTACAATGAGCAGTTCTTC	CASSPLRSTGDLFYNEQFF
TRBV2	TRBJ1-1	-	TRBD1	TGTGCCAGCAGCGCCCCCGGCAGGGGGCACACTGAAGCTTTCTTT	CASSAPGRGHTEAFF
TRBV5-4	TRBJ2-3	-	-	TGTGCCAGCAGCTTGGCACCCCTGGACGCAGATACGCAGTATTTT	CASSLAPLDADTQYF
TRBV10-3	TRBJ2-2	-	-	TGTGCCATCAGTGGGACTACCGGGGAGCTGTTTTTT	CAISGTTGELFF
TRBV18	TRBJ2-1	-	-	TGTGCCAGCTCACCGGGGGCGGGAGTAGGTGATGAGCAGTTCTTC	CASSPGAGVGDEQFF
TRBV9	TRBJ2-1	-	TRBD2	TGTGCCAGCAGCGTAGCGATAGTAGCGGGACCTTCAGAGACCTACAATGAGCAGTTCTTC	CASSVAIVAGPSETYNEQFF
TRBV5-4	TRBJ2-2	-	TRBD2	TGTGCCAGCAGCCGTTCCTCTAGCGGGAGACCCGGGGAGCTGTTTTTT	CASSRSSSGRPGELFF
TRBV5-1	TRBJ1-2	-	-	TGCGCCAGCAGCAGGGCACAGGGTCCAGGGATAATGGAGGGCTACACCTTC	CASSRAQGPGIMEGYTF
TRBV11-2	TRBJ2-1	-	-	TGTGCCAGCAGCTTGCTGACGGCCAATGAGCAGTTCTTC	CASSLLTANEQFF
TRBV10-3	TRBJ2-7	-	TRBD1	TGTGCCATCCGAGACAGGGGTCTTTTCTCCTACGAGCAGTACTTC	CAIRDRGLFSYEQYF
TRBV28	TRBJ2-2	-	-	TGTGCCAGCAGTTTGAGACCGTCGGGGGTGGGCGGGGAGCTGTTTTTT	CASSLRPSGVGGELFF
TRBV28	TRBJ2-3	-	-	TGTGCCAGCATGGAGGTTGACAGGTCCGGCGCCACAGATACGCAGTATTTT	CASMEVDRSGATDTQYF
TRBV5-4	TRBJ2-2	-	TRBD2	TGTGCCAGCAGCTGGGGGACTAGCGGGAGTCTGGGGGAGCTGTTTTTT	CASSWGTSGSLGELFF
TRBV6-5	TRBJ1-2	-	TRBD1	TGTGCCAGCAGCCTCCAGGGGGCCCACTATGGCTACACCTTC	CASSLQGAHYGYTF
TRBV19	TRBJ2-7	-	TRBD2	TGTGCCAGTAGTATAGAAGGAGGGGACTACTACGAGCAGTACTTC	CASSIEGGDYYEQYF
TRBV5-5	TRBJ2-1	-	-	TGTGCCAGCAGCTCGCAATACTTTGAGCAGTTCTTC	CASSSQYFEQFF
TRBV6-1	TRBJ2-6	-	-	TGTGCCAGCAGTGAATTGGTCTCAGGCTCTGGGGCCAACGTCCTGACTTTC	CASSELVSGSGANVLTF
TRBV5-1	TRBJ2-2	few	TRBD2	TGCGCCAGCTCGGCGGGAGGTTCCGGGGAGCTGTTTTTT	CASSAGGSGELFF
TRBV7-2	TRBJ2-3	-	-	TGTGCCAGCAGCAAGAGCGGGAGCACAGATACGCAGTATTTT	CASSKSGSTDTQYF
TRBV1	TRBJ2-1	-	-	TGCACCAGCAGCCAAGATGAGGGGCCTGGGGGAGAGCAGTTCTTC	CTSSQDEGPGGEQFF
TRBV6-5	TRBJ2-7	-	TRBD2	TGTGCCAGCAGTTCCCCTACTAGCGGGAGTGACGAGCAGTACTTC	CASSSPTSGSDEQYF
TRBV28	TRBJ1-2	-	TRBD1	TGTGCCAGCAGTTTCTATAACAGGGGAGCTAACTATGGCTACACCTTC	CASSFYNRGANYGYTF
TRBV18	TRBJ2-5	once	-	TGTGCCAGCTCACCAACGGGGCAAGAGACCCAGTACTTC	CASSPTGQETQYF
TRBV5-6	TRBJ1-1	-	-	TGTGCCAGCAGCTTGACACGGACCTTAGACACTGAAGCTTTCTTT	CASSLTRTLDTEAFF
TRBV10-2	TRBJ2-1	-	TRBD2	TGCGCCAGCAGACACCGGGACTACCCTGACAATGAGCAGTTCTTC	CASRHRDYPDNEQFF
TRBV10-1	TRBJ1-1	-	-	TGCGCCAGCAGTGAAAACCGCGCAAACGGCTCCGGAGCTTTCTTT	CASSENRANGSGAFF
TRBV18	TRBJ2-6	-	-	TGTGCCAGCTCACCACTCCGCTCTGGGGCCAACGTCCTGACTTTC	CASSPLRSGANVLTF
TRBV7-9	TRBJ2-7	-	-	TGTGCCAGCAGCTTAGTTTCGACCCGAATGGACCACGAGCAGTACTTC	CASSLVSTRMDHEQYF
TRBV19	TRBJ2-2	-	-	TGTGCCAGTAGAGGACGAGCGACCGGGGAGCTGTTTTTT	CASRGRATGELFF
TRBV2	TRBJ2-4	-	-	TGTGCCAGCAGCGGACGGACGATAGCCAAAAACATTCAGTACTTC	CASSGRTIAKNIQYF
TRBV7-9	TRBJ2-3	-	TRBD2	TGTGCCAGCAGCTCCTCGGGACTAGCAACCGATACGCAGTATTTT	CASSSSGLATDTQYF
TRBV7-9	TRBJ2-5	-	-	TGTGCCAGCAGCTCGGAGGAGACCCAGTACTTC	CASSSEETQYF
TRBV5-1	TRBJ2-3	-	TRBD2	TGCGCCAGCAGCAGGGGACTAGCGGGGCCCACAGATACGCAGTATTTT	CASSRGLAGPTDTQYF
TRBV5-1	TRBJ1-4	-	-	TGCGCCAGCAGCGGCCAGGGAAAGGAAAAACTGTTTTTT	CASSGQGKEKLFF
TRBV27	TRBJ2-7	-	-	TGTGCCAGCAGTCCGCGGGCAGGACACTCCTACGAGCAGTACTTC	CASSPRAGHSYEQYF
TRBV9	TRBJ2-2	-	-	TGTGCCAGCAGCGTAGGACTAGGAGGAGGTGCCGGGGAGCTGTTTTTT	CASSVGLGGGAGELFF
TRBV6-4	TRBJ2-3	-	TRBD2	TGTGCCAGCAGACGGACTAGCGGGAGTTACGATACGCAGTATTTT	CASRRTSGSYDTQYF
TRBV6-5	TRBJ2-7	-	TRBD2	TGTGCCAGCAGCCCCGTGGTAGCGGGATCGGCCTTGTACTTC	CASSPVVAGSALYF
TRBV7-2	TRBJ2-1	-	-	TGTGCCAGCAGCCTAGTAGGTGGGTATGAGCAGTTCTTC	CASSLVGGYEQFF
TRBV19	TRBJ2-3	-	-	TGTGCCAGTAGTCTGGGACTTGTAACAGATACGCAGTATTTT	CASSLGLVTDTQYF
TRBV19	TRBJ2-7	-	-	TGTGCCAGTAGTATTCATGGGGGGATCTACGAGCAGTACTTC	CASSIHGGIYEQYF
TRBV7-3	TRBJ2-7	-	TRBD2	TGTGCCAGCAGCTTAAAGGAGCGGGACTCCATCTACGAGCAGTACTTC	CASSLKERDSIYEQYF
TRBV5-1	TRBJ2-1	-	TRBD2	TGCGCCAGCAGCTTACTAGCGGGAATTTACAATGAGCAGTTCTTC	CASSLLAGIYNEQFF
TRBV28	TRBJ1-5	-	-	TGTGCCAGCAGTTTAGTTGGGACCCCAAATCAGCCCCAGCATTTT	CASSLVGTPNQPQHF
TRBV15	TRBJ2-7	-	-	TGTGCCACCAGCAGCGGTGACATCTCCTACGAGCAGTACTTC	CATSSGDISYEQYF
TRBV5-6	TRBJ2-7	once	-	TGTGCCAGCAGCTTGGCTTTGAGGCACTCCGAGCAGTACTTC	CASSLALRHSEQYF
TRBV5-4	TRBJ2-5	-	-	TGTGCCAGCAGCTTGCGACTCACCTCCCAAGAGACCCAGTACTTC	CASSLRLTSQETQYF